This is a list of T cell receptor beta chains from one sample in a study of regulatory T cells. Sequencing used immunoSEQ multiplex PCR; TCRdb keeps in-frame clones, though not all of them. Of about 21,000 clones in the sample, more than 70% were seen once. The specimen was conventional CD4+ T cells sorted from blood. Every receptor here comes from a child aged 10-17 years with CD3G deficiency. Each CDR3 is given with its conserved first and last residue. A D gene is named only where the DNA matches it firmly.

CDR3nt: TGTGCCAGCTCACCCGATTTCACCGGGGAGCTGTTTTTT; CDR3aa: CASSPDFTGELFF; d_gene: NA; v_gene: TRBV18; j_gene: TRBJ2-2
CDR3nt: TGCGCCAGCAGCTTGGCGGATCTAGCGGGAGGAGGTGAGCAGTTCTTC; CDR3aa: CASSLADLAGGGEQFF; d_gene: TRBD2; v_gene: TRBV5-1; j_gene: TRBJ2-1
CDR3nt: TGCGCCAGCAGTGCCGGAGGAACTAGCACAGATACGCAGTATTTT; CDR3aa: CASSAGGTSTDTQYF; d_gene: NA; v_gene: TRBV10-2; j_gene: TRBJ2-3
CDR3nt: TGTGCCAGCAGCCGTTGGAAACTTCGGGTGGTGCCTGAAGCTTTCTTT; CDR3aa: CASSRWKLRVVPEAFF; d_gene: NA; v_gene: TRBV28; j_gene: TRBJ1-1
CDR3nt: TGTGCCAGTAGTAAAGCAGGAATTACAGATACGCAGTATTTT; CDR3aa: CASSKAGITDTQYF; d_gene: NA; v_gene: TRBV19; j_gene: TRBJ2-3
CDR3nt: TGTGCCAGCAGTGTAAAAAACATTCAGTACTTC; CDR3aa: CASSVKNIQYF; d_gene: NA; v_gene: TRBV6-1; j_gene: TRBJ2-4
CDR3nt: TGTGCCAGCAGTCTAGCTAACCAAGAGACCCAGTACTTC; CDR3aa: CASSLANQETQYF; d_gene: NA; v_gene: TRBV28; j_gene: TRBJ2-5
CDR3nt: TGCGCCAGCAGTCAATCGGCGACAGGGGAAGGAAACACCATATATTTT; CDR3aa: CASSQSATGEGNTIYF; d_gene: TRBD1; v_gene: TRBV23-1; j_gene: TRBJ1-3
CDR3nt: TGTGCCAGTAGTATGCGGGGAAACGCTGAAGCTTTCTTT; CDR3aa: CASSMRGNAEAFF; d_gene: NA; v_gene: TRBV19; j_gene: TRBJ1-1
CDR3nt: TGTGCCAGCAGTGAACGCTGGCGCGGGGAAAAACTGTTTTTT; CDR3aa: CASSERWRGEKLFF; d_gene: NA; v_gene: TRBV6-1; j_gene: TRBJ1-4
CDR3nt: TGTGCCAGCAGTACGAGACAGGGGCGGGGGTTAGCTTTCTTT; CDR3aa: CASSTRQGRGLAFF; d_gene: TRBD1; v_gene: TRBV28; j_gene: TRBJ1-1